This T cell receptor (beta chain) stems from a study of cytomegalovirus exposure and HLA in healthy donors. Study-level background: Inside one of the first data releases sat around 77 million unique TCRs taken from HLA-typed donors.

The CDR3 length is 16 residues. The V gene lost 3 bases and the J gene lost 2 bases, with 16 bases spanning the gap. Germline-derived CDR1 and CDR2 are SEHNR and FQNEAQ (reference sequence). Primers included in the PCR were 60 Vbeta and 13 Jbeta primers. The data were produced by immunoSEQ multiplex PCR, yet TCRdb's version contains in-frame clones alone and is incomplete. This repertoire shows some 56,000 clones, roughly four fifths found once; its top ten account for roughly 1.6%. Although they were nominally healthy when sampled, donors likely had unrecorded immune exposures. The records omit this donor's CMV serostatus.

Sequenced: PBMCs. The clonotype comes from a human donor in good health. The chain links TRBV7-9 to TRBJ2-5, with a weak D call TRBD1 (6 bases). The DNA of the CDR3 is TGTGCCAGCAGCTTTACTCCGGGACACAAACAAGAGACCCAGTACTTC. Amino acids: CASSFTPGHKQETQYF.